Presented here are 20 T cell receptor beta chains from one specimen sequenced in a study of OX40 agonist ivuxolimab in advanced cancers. Measured with immunoSEQ multiplex PCR; TCRdb has only the in-frame clones, and not every one. The sample yields roughly 80,000 clones, 84% seen once. Specimen: CD4+ or CD8+ T cells sorted from blood, collected in a trial of the OX40 agonist ivuxolimab. These receptors originate from an adult with an advanced solid tumor such as melanoma, head and neck, liver or kidney cancer.

The genes are TRBV28 and TRBJ2-1, with 15 bases matching TRBD2. Germline CDR1 reads MDHEN; CDR2 reads SYDVKM. J was trimmed by 10 bases and V by 5 bases; bases with no gene match: 9. The CDR3 loop spans 16 amino acids. CDR3: CASSSLGTSGRREQFF. The CDR3 DNA follows: TGTGCCAGCAGTAGCCTCGGGACTAGCGGGAGGCGGGAGCAGTTCTTC. Full variable domain (outside the CDR3, taken from reference TRBV28 and TRBJ2-1): DVKVTQSSRYLVKRTGEKVFLECVQDMDHENMFWYRQDPGLGLRLIYFSYDVKMKEKGDIPEGYSVSREKKERFSLILESASTNQTSMYLCASSSLGTSGRREQFFGPGTRLTVL.

This clone was seen only a few times. V is TRBV19 and J is TRBJ1-2; no firm D call. CDR1 and CDR2 from the germline V gene are LNHDA and SQIVND (reference sequence). CDR3 size: 13 residues. Between the trimmed V and J ends, which lost 6 bases and 10 bases, there was a span of 18 bases. Here the CDR3 reads CASSPLDYRTYTF. In DNA, the CDR3 is TGTGCCAGTAGCCCCCTGGACTATAGGACCTACACCTTC.

This clone was seen only once. The J gene is TRBJ2-5, the V gene TRBV19; D is tentatively TRBD1 or TRBD2 (5 bases each). Germline V gene sequence: CDR1 LNHDA, CDR2 SQIVND (reference sequence). Trimming took off 3 bases at V and 1 base at J, with 15 bases between the two ends. The CDR3 totals 16 residues. CDR3 protein: CASSMGVPRGQETQYF. The CDR3 nucleotides read TGTGCCAGTAGTATGGGGGTGCCGAGGGGCCAAGAGACCCAGTACTTC.

V usage is TRBV5-5 and J usage is TRBJ2-7, with D possibly matching TRBD2 (5 bases). The CDR3 totals 15 residues. The ends were cut back, 4 bases at V and 0 bases at J, with 14 bases in the middle. Germline CDR1 is SGHKS and CDR2 is YYEKEE (reference sequence). CDR3 DNA: TGTGCCAGCAGCCCAACTAGTCAAAGCTCCTACGAGCAGTACTTC. Amino acids: CASSPTSQSSYEQYF.

The chain combines TRBV6-6 with TRBJ2-7; 7 positions agree with TRBD1. The CDR3 is made up of 16 amino acids. The V gene's germline CDR1 is MNHNY and CDR2 SVGAGI (reference sequence). Trimming took 2 bases from V and 4 from J; bases not matched to a gene: 11. In DNA form, the CDR3 reads TGTGCCAGCAGTTACGCTAAAGGACAGGAAAATTACGAGCAGTACTTC. Amino acid sequence: CASSYAKGQENYEQYF.

This chain uses TRBV7-4 with TRBJ1-5; D is uncertain. V shed 4 bases and J shed 2 bases, with 12 bases lying between them. The CDR3 is made up of 15 amino acids. CDR1 is SGHVT, CDR2 SQSDAQ, per germline. The CDR3 loop is CASSSYPGGNQPQHF. Written as DNA, the CDR3 is TGTGCCAGCAGCTCCTACCCCGGAGGCAATCAGCCCCAGCATTTT.

In DNA form, the CDR3 reads TGTGCCTCTAGTTCCGGGATCCCTAAGGCAGATACGCAGTATTTT. Translating gives CASSSGIPKADTQYF. This sequence joins TRBV30 and TRBJ2-3, with D tentatively TRBD2 (5 bases). Trimming stripped 7 bases from V and 4 bases from J, with 21 bases between. Per the germline V gene, CDR1 is GTSNPN and CDR2 is SVGIG (reference sequence). The CDR3 runs 15 residues.

The chain links TRBV5-1 to TRBJ2-3; tentative D call: TRBD1 (5 bases). CDR1 SGHRS and CDR2 YFSETQ come from the germline V gene. With 1 base removed from V and 3 bases from J, the gap between germline ends came to 6 bases. The CDR3 sequence is 13 residues long. The CDR3 sequence is CASSLSGTDTQYF. CDR3 bases: TGCGCCAGCAGCTTGTCAGGGACAGATACGCAGTATTTT.

The sample holds a few counts of this clone. The V gene is TRBV7-3, the J gene TRBJ2-1; no clear D. This CDR3 is built from 12 residues. With 1 base removed from V and 13 bases from J, the gap between germline ends came to 11 bases. Per the germline V gene, CDR1 is SGHTA and CDR2 is FQGTGA. The CDR3 bases are TGTGCCAGCAGCTTAATGGGTGAAGATCAGTTCTTC. Its translation: CASSLMGEDQFF.

The chain uses TRBV13 and TRBJ2-7, with D possibly matching TRBD2 (6 bases). Deletions cut 6 bases from V and 0 bases from J, with 15 bases between. Germline CDR1 reads PRHDT; CDR2 reads FYEKMQ (reference sequence). This CDR3 has 15 residues. CDR3 protein: CASRERAGFSYEQYF. The CDR3 DNA reads TGTGCCAGCAGGGAGAGAGCGGGTTTCTCCTACGAGCAGTACTTC.

This clone was detected only once. The chain employs TRBV2 and TRBJ2-1, with no clear D. Germline V gene sequence: CDR1 SNHLY, CDR2 FYNNEI. This CDR3 comprises 15 residues. The ends were cut back, 6 bases at V and 0 bases at J, with 12 bases in the middle. CDR3 nucleotide sequence: TGTGCCAGCAGAGCCTTCAGTTCCTCCTACAATGAGCAGTTCTTC. Translating it yields CASRAFSSSYNEQFF.

The gene calls are TRBV2 and TRBJ2-7; D uncertain. Germline-derived CDR1 and CDR2 are SNHLY and FYNNEI. The CDR3 covers 12 residues. The ends were cut back, 6 bases at V and 1 base at J, with 7 bases in the middle. CDR3 residues: CASRPVSYEQYF. In nucleotides, the CDR3 is TGTGCCAGCAGGCCAGTGTCCTACGAGCAGTACTTC. Using reference TRBV2 and TRBJ2-7 for the parts outside the CDR3, the full variable domain is EPEVTQTPSHQVTQMGQEVILRCVPISNHLYFYWYRQILGQKVEFLVSFYNNEISEKSEIFDDQFSVERPDGSNFTLKIRSTKLEDSAMYFCASRPVSYEQYFGPGTRLTVT.

The chain has TRBV10-2 and TRBJ2-5; D may be TRBD2 (5 bases). The J call could be wrong; TRBJ2-7 is a better fit for the DNA end. The CDR3 has 12 residues. Germline lookup yields CDR1 WSHSY and CDR2 SAAADI. The DNA for the CDR3 is TGCGCCAGCAGTGAGCAGCGGTACGAGCAGTACTTC. Amino acid sequence: CASSEQRYEQYF.

J is TRBJ1-1 and V is TRBV29-1, with D hard to call. CDR1 is SQVTM and CDR2 is ANQGSEA in the germline V gene. The CDR3 runs 11 residues. The V end lost 7 bases, the J end lost 7 bases, and 13 bases lay between the germline ends. The CDR3 here is CSGLVLGEAFF. CDR3 nucleotides: TGCAGCGGACTTGTCTTGGGTGAAGCTTTCTTT.

The genes are TRBV6-5 and TRBJ2-7, with 8 bases fitting TRBD1. V was pared by 5 bases and J by 5 bases, with 5 bases of the junction left unmatched. The CDR3 runs 13 residues. Looked up from germline, CDR1 is MNHEY and CDR2 is SVGAGI. For the CDR3, the DNA is TGTGCCAGCAGTCGGGGACAGGAGCACGAGCAGTACTTC. This translates into CASSRGQEHEQYF.

V and J are TRBV4-2 and TRBJ2-1, with D perhaps TRBD2 (5 bases). The CDR3 extends over 17 amino acids. Germline V gene sequence: CDR1 LGHNA, CDR2 YNFKEQ. V was pared by 0 bases and J by 0 bases, with 12 bases between. CDR3 coding DNA: TGTGCCAGCAGCCAAGAGGTAGCGCAAAGCTCCTACAATGAGCAGTTCTTC. Protein: CASSQEVAQSSYNEQFF.

Comments on this clone: A read error is the likely source, as a far larger clone sits one nucleotide away. Other DNA sequences in the sample encode the same CDR3. J is TRBJ1-5 and V is TRBV5-1; D unclear. V lost 2 bases, J lost 0 bases, and 9 bases lay in between. This CDR3 has 15 residues. Germline loops: CDR1 SGHRS, CDR2 YFSETQ. The CDR3 nucleotides are TGCGCCAGCAGCTTACAACCTTATAGCAATCAGCCCCAGCATTTT. As protein: CASSLQPYSNQPQHF.

This sequence joins TRBV4-1 and TRBJ2-5; 11 bases line up with TRBD2. The germline V gene has CDR1 MGHRA and CDR2 YSYEKL. CDR3 length equals 17 residues. V lost 4 bases, J lost 0 bases, and 7 bases stayed unmatched. The CDR3 nucleotides read TGCGCCAGCAGCCCCCGACCGGGACTAGCGGACCAAGAGACCCAGTACTTC. Protein: CASSPRPGLADQETQYF.

The V and J genes are TRBV5-1 and TRBJ2-1, with 8 bases aligning to TRBD2. V was clipped by 0 bases and J by 9 bases; unmatched bases: 11. The germline V gene has CDR1 SGHRS and CDR2 YFSETQ. The CDR3 consists of 16 residues. CDR3 sequence: CASSLGPRTSRSEQFF. DNA for the CDR3: TGCGCCAGCAGCTTGGGGCCCCGGACTAGCCGGTCTGAGCAGTTCTTC.

The chain has TRBV5-1 and TRBJ2-5; D is undetermined. From germline, CDR1 is SGHRS and CDR2 YFSETQ. V was clipped by 2 bases and J by 4 bases, with 12 bases between them. CDR3 length: 14 residues. CDR3 in amino acids: CASSFHGSGETQYF. The CDR3 DNA reads TGCGCCAGCAGCTTTCACGGGTCGGGAGAGACCCAGTACTTC.